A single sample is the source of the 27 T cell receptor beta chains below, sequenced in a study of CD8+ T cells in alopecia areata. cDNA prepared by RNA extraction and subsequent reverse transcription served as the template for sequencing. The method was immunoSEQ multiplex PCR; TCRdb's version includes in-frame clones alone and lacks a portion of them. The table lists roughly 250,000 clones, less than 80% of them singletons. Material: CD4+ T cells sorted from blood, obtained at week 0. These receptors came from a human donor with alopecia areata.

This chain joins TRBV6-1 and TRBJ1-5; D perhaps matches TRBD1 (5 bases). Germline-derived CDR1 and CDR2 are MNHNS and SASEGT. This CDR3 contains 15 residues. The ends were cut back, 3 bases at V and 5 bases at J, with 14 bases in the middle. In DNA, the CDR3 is TGTGCCAGCAGTGAGCGCCCGCAGGGAGATCAGCCCCAGCATTTT. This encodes CASSERPQGDQPQHF.

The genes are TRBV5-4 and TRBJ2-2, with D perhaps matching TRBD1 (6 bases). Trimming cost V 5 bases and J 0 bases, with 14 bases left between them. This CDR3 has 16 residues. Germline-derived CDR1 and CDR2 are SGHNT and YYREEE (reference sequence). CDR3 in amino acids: CASRDEGVANTGELFF. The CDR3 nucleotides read TGTGCCAGCAGAGATGAGGGGGTGGCGAACACCGGGGAGCTGTTTTTT. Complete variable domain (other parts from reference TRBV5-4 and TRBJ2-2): ETGVTQSPTHLIKTRGQQVTLRCSSQSGHNTVSWYQQALGQGPQFIFQYYREEENGRGNFPPRFSGLQFPNYSSELNVNALELDDSALYLCASRDEGVANTGELFFGEGSRLTVL.

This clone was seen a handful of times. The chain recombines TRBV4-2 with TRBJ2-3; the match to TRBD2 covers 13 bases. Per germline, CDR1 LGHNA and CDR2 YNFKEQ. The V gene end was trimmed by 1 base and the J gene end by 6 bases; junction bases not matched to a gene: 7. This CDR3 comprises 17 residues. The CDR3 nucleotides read TGTGCCAGCAGCCAAGCGCCACTAGCGGGGGGGCCCGATACGCAGTATTTT. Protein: CASSQAPLAGGPDTQYF.

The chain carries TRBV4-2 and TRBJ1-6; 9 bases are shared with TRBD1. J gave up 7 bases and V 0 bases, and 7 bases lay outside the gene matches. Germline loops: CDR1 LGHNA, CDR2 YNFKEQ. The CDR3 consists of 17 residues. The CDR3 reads CASSQDVTGGLNSPLHF. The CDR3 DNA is TGTGCCAGCAGCCAAGATGTAACAGGGGGCCTGAATTCACCCCTCCACTTT.

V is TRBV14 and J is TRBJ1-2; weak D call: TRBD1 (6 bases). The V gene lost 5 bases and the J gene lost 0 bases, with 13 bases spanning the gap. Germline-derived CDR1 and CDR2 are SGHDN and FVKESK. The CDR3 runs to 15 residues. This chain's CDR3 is CASSAGASANYGYTF. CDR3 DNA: TGTGCCAGCAGCGCGGGGGCCTCGGCTAACTATGGCTACACCTTC.

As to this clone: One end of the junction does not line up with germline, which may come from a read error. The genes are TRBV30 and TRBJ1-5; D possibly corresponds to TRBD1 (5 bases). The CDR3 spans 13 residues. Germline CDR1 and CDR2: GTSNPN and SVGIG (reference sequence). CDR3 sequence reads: CAWSTTGHGPKNF. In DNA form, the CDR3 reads TGTGCCTGGAGTACTACAGGTCATGGCCCCAAGAATTTT.

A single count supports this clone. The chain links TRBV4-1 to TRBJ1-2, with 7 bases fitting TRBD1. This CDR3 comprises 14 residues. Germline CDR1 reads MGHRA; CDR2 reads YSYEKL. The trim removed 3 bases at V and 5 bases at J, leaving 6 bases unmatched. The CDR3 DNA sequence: TGCGCCAGCAGCCACATCGCAGGGGGATATGGCTACACCTTC. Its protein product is CASSHIAGGYGYTF.

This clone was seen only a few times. The CDR3 here is CASSATGGISKNIQYF. As DNA, the CDR3 is TGTGCCAGCTCAGCCACAGGGGGGATCTCCAAAAACATTCAGTACTTC. The chain combines TRBV18 with TRBJ2-4, with 8 nucleotides matching TRBD1. In germline, CDR1 is KGHSH, CDR2 LQKENI. The CDR3 is 16 residues long. The trim removed 5 bases at V and 2 bases at J, leaving 8 bases unmatched.

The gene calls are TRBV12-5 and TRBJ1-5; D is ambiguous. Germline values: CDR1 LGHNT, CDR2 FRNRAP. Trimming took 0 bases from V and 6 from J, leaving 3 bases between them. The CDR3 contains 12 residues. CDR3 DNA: TGTGCTAGTGGTTTGGTATCTCAGCCCCAGCATTTT. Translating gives CASGLVSQPQHF. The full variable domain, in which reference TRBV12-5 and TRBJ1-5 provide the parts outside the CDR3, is DARVTQTPRHKVTEMGQEVTMRCQPILGHNTVFWYRQTMMQGLELLAYFRNRAPLDDSGMPKDRFSAEMPDATLATLKIQPSEPRDSAVYFCASGLVSQPQHFGDGTRLSIL.

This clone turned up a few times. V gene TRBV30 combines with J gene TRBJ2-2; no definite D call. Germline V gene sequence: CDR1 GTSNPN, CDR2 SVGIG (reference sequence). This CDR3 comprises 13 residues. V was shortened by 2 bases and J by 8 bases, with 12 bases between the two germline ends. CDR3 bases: TGTGCCTGGAGTCCTTACATGGAGGGGGAGCTGTTTTTT. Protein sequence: CAWSPYMEGELFF.

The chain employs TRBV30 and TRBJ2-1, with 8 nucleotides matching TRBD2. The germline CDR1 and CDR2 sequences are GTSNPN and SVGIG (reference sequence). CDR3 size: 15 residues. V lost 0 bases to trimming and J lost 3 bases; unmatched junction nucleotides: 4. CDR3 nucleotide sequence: TGTGCCTGGAGTGTTGCCGGGGGGGGCTACAATGAGCAGTTCTTC. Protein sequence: CAWSVAGGGYNEQFF.

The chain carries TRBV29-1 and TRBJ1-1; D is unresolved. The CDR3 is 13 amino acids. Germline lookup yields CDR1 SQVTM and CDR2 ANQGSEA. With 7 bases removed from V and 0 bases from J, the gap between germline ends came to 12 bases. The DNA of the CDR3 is TGCAGCGCCGACAATGGGCTGAACACTGAAGCTTTCTTT. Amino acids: CSADNGLNTEAFF.

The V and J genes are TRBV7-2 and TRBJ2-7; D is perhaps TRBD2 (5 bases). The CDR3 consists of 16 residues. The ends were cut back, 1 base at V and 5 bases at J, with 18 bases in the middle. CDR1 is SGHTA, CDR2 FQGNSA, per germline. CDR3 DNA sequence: TGTGCCAGCAGCTTAGTATGGGCTAATGAGGGCGACGAGCAGTACTTC. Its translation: CASSLVWANEGDEQYF.

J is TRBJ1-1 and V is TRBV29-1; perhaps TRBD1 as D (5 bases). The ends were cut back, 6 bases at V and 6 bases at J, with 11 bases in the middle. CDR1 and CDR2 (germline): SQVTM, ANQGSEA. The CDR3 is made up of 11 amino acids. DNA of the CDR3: TGCAGCGTCCGAGAGGGGCCTGAAGCTTTCTTT. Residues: CSVREGPEAFF.

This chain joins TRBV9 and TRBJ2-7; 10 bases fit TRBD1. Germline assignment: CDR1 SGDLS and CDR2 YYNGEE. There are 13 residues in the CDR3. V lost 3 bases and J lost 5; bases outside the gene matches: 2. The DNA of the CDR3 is TGTGCCAGCAGCGCGGACAGGGGGAACGAGCAGTACTTC. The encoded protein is CASSADRGNEQYF.

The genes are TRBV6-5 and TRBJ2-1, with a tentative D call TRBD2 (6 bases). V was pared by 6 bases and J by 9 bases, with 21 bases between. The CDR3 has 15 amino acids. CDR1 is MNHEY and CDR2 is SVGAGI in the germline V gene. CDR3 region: CASSHGSLPSGEQFF. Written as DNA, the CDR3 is TGTGCCAGCAGCCACGGGAGCCTACCATCGGGTGAGCAGTTCTTC.

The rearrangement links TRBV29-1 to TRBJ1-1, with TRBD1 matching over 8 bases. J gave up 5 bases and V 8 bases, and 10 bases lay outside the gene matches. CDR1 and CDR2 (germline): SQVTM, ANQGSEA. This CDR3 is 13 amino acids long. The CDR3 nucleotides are TGCAGCCTACGGACAGGGCCAGGTACTGAAGCTTTCTTT. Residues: CSLRTGPGTEAFF. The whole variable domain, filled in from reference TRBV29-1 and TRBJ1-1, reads SAVISQKPSRDICQRGTSLTIQCQVDSQVTMMFWYRQQPGQSLTLIATANQGSEATYESGFVIDKFPISRPNLTFSTLTVSNMSPEDSSIYLCSLRTGPGTEAFFGQGTRLTVV.

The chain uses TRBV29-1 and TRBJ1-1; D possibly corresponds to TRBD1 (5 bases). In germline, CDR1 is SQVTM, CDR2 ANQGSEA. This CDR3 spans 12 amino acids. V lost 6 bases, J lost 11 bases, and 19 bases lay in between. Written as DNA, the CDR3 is TGCAGCGTAGCGGGACTCCTGGGGAAGGCTTTCTTT. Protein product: CSVAGLLGKAFF.

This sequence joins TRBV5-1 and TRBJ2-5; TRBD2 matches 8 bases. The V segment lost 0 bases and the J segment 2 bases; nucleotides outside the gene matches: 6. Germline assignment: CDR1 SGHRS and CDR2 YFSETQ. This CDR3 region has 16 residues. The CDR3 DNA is TGCGCCAGCAGCTTGGATGGGGCGGGGGGTCAAGAGACCCAGTACTTC. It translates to CASSLDGAGGQETQYF.

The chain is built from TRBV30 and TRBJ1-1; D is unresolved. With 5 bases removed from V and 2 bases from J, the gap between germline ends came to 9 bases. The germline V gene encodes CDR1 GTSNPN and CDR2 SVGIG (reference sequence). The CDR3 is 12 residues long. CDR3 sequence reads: CAWSYHNTEAFF. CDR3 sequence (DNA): TGTGCCTGGTCCTATCATAACACTGAAGCTTTCTTT.

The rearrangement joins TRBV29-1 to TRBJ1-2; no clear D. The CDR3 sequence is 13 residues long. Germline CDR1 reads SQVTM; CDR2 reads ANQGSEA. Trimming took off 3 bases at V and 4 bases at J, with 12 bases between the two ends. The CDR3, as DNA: TGCAGCGTTGACAAGGGTGAAGGCTATGGCTACACCTTC. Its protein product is CSVDKGEGYGYTF. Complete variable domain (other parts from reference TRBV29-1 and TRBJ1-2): SAVISQKPSRDICQRGTSLTIQCQVDSQVTMMFWYRQQPGQSLTLIATANQGSEATYESGFVIDKFPISRPNLTFSTLTVSNMSPEDSSIYLCSVDKGEGYGYTFGSGTRLTVV.

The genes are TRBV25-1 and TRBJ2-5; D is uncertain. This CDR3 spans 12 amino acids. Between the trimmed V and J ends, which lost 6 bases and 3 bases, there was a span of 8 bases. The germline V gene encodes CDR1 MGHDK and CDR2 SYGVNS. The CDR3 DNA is TGTGCCAGCAGGGGATTCGAAGAGACCCAGTACTTC. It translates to CASRGFEETQYF.

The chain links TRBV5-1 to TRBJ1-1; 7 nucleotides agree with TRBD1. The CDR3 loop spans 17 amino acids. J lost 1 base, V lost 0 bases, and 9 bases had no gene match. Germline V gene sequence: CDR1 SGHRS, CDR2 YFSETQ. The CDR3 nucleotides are TGCGCCAGCAGCTTGGCCCCCATGGGACAGCAGAACACTGAAGCTTTCTTT. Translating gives CASSLAPMGQQNTEAFF.

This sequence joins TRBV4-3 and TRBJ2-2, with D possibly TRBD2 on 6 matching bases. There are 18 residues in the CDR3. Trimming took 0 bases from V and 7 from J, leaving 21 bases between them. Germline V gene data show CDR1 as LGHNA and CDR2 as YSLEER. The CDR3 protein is CASSQDSGTQTEGGELFF. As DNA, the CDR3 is TGCGCCAGCAGCCAAGATTCCGGGACGCAAACGGAGGGCGGGGAGCTGTTTTTT.

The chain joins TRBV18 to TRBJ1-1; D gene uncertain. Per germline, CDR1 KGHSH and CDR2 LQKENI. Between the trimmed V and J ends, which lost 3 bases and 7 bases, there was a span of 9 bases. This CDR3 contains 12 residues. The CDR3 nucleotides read TGTGCCAGCTCACCGGGGAGCCGTGAAGCTTTCTTT. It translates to CASSPGSREAFF.

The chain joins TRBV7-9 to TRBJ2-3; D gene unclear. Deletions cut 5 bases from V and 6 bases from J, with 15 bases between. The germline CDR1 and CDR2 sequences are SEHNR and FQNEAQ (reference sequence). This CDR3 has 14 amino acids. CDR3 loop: CASSAASGMDTQYF. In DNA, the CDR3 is TGTGCCAGCAGCGCCGCTTCTGGGATGGATACGCAGTATTTT.

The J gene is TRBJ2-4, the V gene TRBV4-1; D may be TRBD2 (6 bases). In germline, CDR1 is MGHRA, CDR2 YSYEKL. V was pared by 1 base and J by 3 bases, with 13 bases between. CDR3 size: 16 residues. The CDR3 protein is CASSQVGGLSKNIQYF. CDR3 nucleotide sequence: TGCGCCAGCAGCCAAGTGGGGGGTCTGAGCAAAAACATTCAGTACTTC.